The T cell receptor beta chain under discussion was sequenced for a study of blood T cells in healthy people across ages. This CDR3 has 12 amino acids. Trimming removed 7 bases at V and 6 bases at J, with 13 bases between. A J-beta primer mix and a sample-barcoded 5' primer were used in a second PCR of about 7 to 11 cycles. Using its own MiXCR run on the 5' RACE reads, TCRdb lists one record per CDR3 protein. The table includes 800,000 or so distinct CDR3 sequences, 35% to 60% detected once. The sequenced material came from blood. The clonotype was recovered from an older man in good health. The chain couples TRBV12-3 or TRBV12-4 to TRBJ2-7; D might be TRBD2 (6 bases). In DNA, the CDR3 is TGTGCCAGCAACTTGGCGGGGCCCGAGCAGTACTTC. It specifies CASNLAGPEQYF.